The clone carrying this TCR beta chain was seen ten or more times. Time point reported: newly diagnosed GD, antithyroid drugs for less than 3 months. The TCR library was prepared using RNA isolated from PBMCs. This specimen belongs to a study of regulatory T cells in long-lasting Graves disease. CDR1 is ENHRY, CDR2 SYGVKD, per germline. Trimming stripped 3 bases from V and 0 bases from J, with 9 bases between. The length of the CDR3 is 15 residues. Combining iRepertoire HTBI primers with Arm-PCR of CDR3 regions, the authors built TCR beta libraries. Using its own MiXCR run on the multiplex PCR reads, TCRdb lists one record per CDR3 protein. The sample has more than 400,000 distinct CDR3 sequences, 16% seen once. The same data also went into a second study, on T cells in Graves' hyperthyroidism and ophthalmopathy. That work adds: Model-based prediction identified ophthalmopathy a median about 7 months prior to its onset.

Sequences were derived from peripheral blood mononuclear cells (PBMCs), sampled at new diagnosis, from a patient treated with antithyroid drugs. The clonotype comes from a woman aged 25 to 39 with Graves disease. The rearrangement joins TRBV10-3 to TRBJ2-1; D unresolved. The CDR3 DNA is TGTGCCATCAGTGAATACAAGAGCTCCTACAATGAGCAGTTCTTC. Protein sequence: CAISEYKSSYNEQFF.